This T cell receptor (beta chain) was sequenced during a study of early T cells in non-severe SARS-CoV-2 infection. Overall study context: The input, bulk RNA from unsorted whole blood, was sequenced, and chains were unpaired.

Study-wide findings and caveats: Anti-spike CD8 responses were favored in VDJdb matching, and private and CD4 specificities were missed.

The CDR3 is 16 residues long. The V and J ends lost 3 bases and 7 bases, in that order; junction bases with no gene match: 8. Per the germline V gene, CDR1 is DFQATT and CDR2 is SNEGSKA (reference sequence). This clonotype showed up just a few times. Its antigen remains unknown. Tagging with unique molecular identifiers was applied to individual cDNA molecules. TCRdb ran MiXCR on the 5' RACE reads and lists one entry per CDR3 protein. The table lists 75,000 to 90,000 distinct CDR3 sequences, roughly 13% of them singletons, with around 1.2% in the top ten. The sample taken for sequencing was whole blood. This TCR came from an adult who was a healthcare worker with PCR-confirmed SARS-CoV-2 infection or an uninfected control (not recorded which). The J gene is TRBJ1-6, the V gene TRBV20-1; 11 bases fit TRBD1. The chain's CDR3 is CSASRDGQGANSPLHF. Here the CDR3 DNA reads TGCAGTGCTAGCAGAGATGGACAGGGGGCCAATTCACCCCTCCACTTT.